The rows below give T cell receptor beta chains drawn from one sample of a study of blood T cell repertoires in COVID-19. The assay was immunoSEQ multiplex PCR, and TCRdb's table has in-frame clones only and misses some. The profile shows tens of thousands of clones, less than 85% of them singletons. The sequencing sample was made of peripheral blood. These receptors originate from an elderly man with acute or convalescent COVID-19. Both conserved end residues are part of each CDR3. Fields, in order: clone size, V gene, D gene, J gene, CDR3 protein, CDR3 DNA. The D gene is left open where the match is weak. Rows may omit the clone size; those that give it use once, few, many or a size class.

>-|TRBV6-5|-|TRBJ2-3
CASSLLSSTDTQYF
TGTGCCAGCAGTCTACTGAGTAGCACAGATACGCAGTATTTT
>-|TRBV29-1|-|TRBJ1-1
CSVWEVVTEAFF
TGCAGCGTTTGGGAGGTGGTCACTGAAGCTTTCTTT
>many|TRBV6-1|-|TRBJ1-2
CASSERRNYGYTF
TGTGCCAGCAGTGAGCGCAGGAACTATGGCTACACCTTC
>few|TRBV23-1|-|TRBJ2-1
CASKFPSDEQFF
TGCGCCAGCAAGTTCCCCAGCGATGAGCAGTTCTTC
>-|TRBV24-1|-|TRBJ2-3
CATGLSDTQYF
TGTGCCACCGGACTCTCAGATACGCAGTATTTT
>few|TRBV5-6|TRBD1|TRBJ1-5
CASTRTGMNSNQPQHF
TGTGCCAGCACCAGGACAGGGATGAATAGCAATCAGCCCCAGCATTTT
>-|TRBV5-1|-|TRBJ2-5
CASSSGNSQETQYF
TGCGCCAGCAGCTCAGGGAATTCCCAAGAGACCCAGTACTTC
>-|TRBV7-9|TRBD1|TRBJ2-5
CASSLRTGIQETQYF
TGTGCCAGCAGCTTGCGGACAGGCATCCAAGAGACCCAGTACTTC
>-|TRBV10-2|-|TRBJ1-1
CASSLQADPMNTEAFF
TGCGCCAGCTCCCTACAGGCAGATCCCATGAACACTGAAGCTTTCTTT
>few|TRBV7-9|TRBD1|TRBJ1-5
CASSFSGQVQPQHF
TGTGCCAGCAGCTTTAGCGGACAGGTACAGCCCCAGCATTTT
>once|TRBV27|TRBD1|TRBJ1-5
CASTDRVGQPQHF
TGTGCCAGCACGGACAGGGTCGGGCAGCCCCAGCATTTT
>-|TRBV6-5|-|TRBJ1-1
CASSGGRWGTEAFF
TGTGCCAGCAGCGGGGGGCGGTGGGGCACTGAAGCTTTCTTT
>-|TRBV5-1|-|TRBJ2-3
CASSLSSSTDTQYF
TGCGCCAGCAGCTTGTCCTCTAGCACAGATACGCAGTATTTT
>-|TRBV5-6|-|TRBJ1-4
CASSDGQSRGIGEKLFF
TGTGCCAGCAGCGACGGCCAGAGCCGGGGTATTGGCGAAAAACTGTTTTTT
>-|TRBV5-1|-|TRBJ2-1
CASSFSGIEQFF
TGCGCCAGCAGCTTCTCAGGGATTGAGCAGTTCTTC
>-|TRBV30|-|TRBJ1-4
CAWSVHTEKLFF
TGTGCCTGGAGTGTACATACCGAAAAACTGTTTTTT
>-|TRBV6-6|TRBD2|TRBJ2-7
CASRGTSGSFDEQYF
TGTGCCAGCAGGGGGACTAGCGGGAGTTTTGACGAGCAGTACTTC
>-|TRBV6-5|-|TRBJ1-6
CASSGQRNSPLHF
TGTGCCAGCAGCGGACAGAGGAATTCACCCCTCCACTTT
>-|TRBV20-1|-|TRBJ2-1
CSASLAGRISYNEQFF
TGCAGTGCTAGTCTGGCGGGAAGAATCTCCTACAATGAGCAGTTCTTC
>-|TRBV28|-|TRBJ2-1
CASRRPGGNNEQFF
TGTGCCAGCAGGAGGCCCGGAGGGAATAATGAGCAGTTCTTC
>-|TRBV27|TRBD1|TRBJ1-4
CASRGTGVGEKLFF
TGTGCCAGCAGAGGGACAGGGGTGGGGGAAAAACTGTTTTTT
>-|TRBV12-3/TRBV12-4|-|TRBJ2-5
CASSLLEGETQYF
TGTGCCAGCAGTTTATTGGAGGGGGAGACCCAGTACTTC
>-|TRBV15|TRBD2|TRBJ2-3
CATSSVVLGGRAPDTQYF
TGTGCCACCAGCAGTGTGGTCCTGGGCGGGAGGGCCCCGGATACGCAGTATTTT
>-|TRBV14|TRBD2|TRBJ2-1
CACSPLAGVDNEQFF
TGTGCCTGTAGCCCACTAGCGGGAGTCGATAATGAGCAGTTCTTC
>once|TRBV27|-|TRBJ1-5
CASSLGAGQPQHF
TGTGCCAGCAGTTTGGGGGCAGGTCAGCCCCAGCATTTT
>-|TRBV5-6|TRBD1|TRBJ2-7
CASSWGTGAHEQYF
TGTGCCAGCAGCTGGGGAACAGGGGCCCACGAGCAGTACTTC
>few|TRBV13|-|TRBJ1-6
CASSLGSPPGSPLHF
TGTGCCAGCAGCTTAGGGAGCCCCCCAGGTTCACCCCTCCACTTT
>few|TRBV10-3|-|TRBJ1-1
CAISLEGKNTEAFF
TGTGCCATCTCTTTGGAGGGGAAGAACACTGAAGCTTTCTTT
>-|TRBV30|TRBD2|TRBJ2-7
CAWRQRLAGAYEQYF
TGTGCCTGGAGACAAAGACTAGCGGGAGCCTACGAGCAGTACTTC
>once|TRBV28|-|TRBJ1-5
CASIPKLHFGGQPQHF
TGTGCCAGCATCCCTAAGTTACATTTTGGGGGCCAGCCCCAGCATTTT
>-|TRBV19|-|TRBJ2-2
CASSTMSDIGELFF
TGTGCCAGTAGCACTATGTCGGACATCGGGGAGCTGTTTTTT
>-|TRBV3-1/TRBV3-2|TRBD1|TRBJ2-3
CASSPRDSRTDTQYF
TGTGCCAGCAGCCCCCGGGACAGTCGCACAGATACGCAGTATTTT
>-|TRBV7-2|-|TRBJ2-1
CASSNSYRAISYNEQFF
TGTGCCAGCAGCAACTCGTACAGGGCAATCTCCTACAATGAGCAGTTCTTC
>-|TRBV18|TRBD2|TRBJ2-1
CASSPAPGTSGYNEQFF
TGTGCCAGCTCACCTGCGCCCGGGACTAGCGGTTACAATGAGCAGTTCTTC
>-|TRBV7-6|-|TRBJ2-2
CASSPRDTGELFF
TGTGCCAGCAGCCCCCGCGACACCGGGGAGCTGTTTTTT
>-|TRBV19|TRBD2|TRBJ2-3
CASRVSGKRSGGTDTQYF
TGTGCCAGTAGGGTTAGCGGGAAGAGGTCCGGTGGCACAGATACGCAGTATTTT
>-|TRBV3-1/TRBV3-2|TRBD1|TRBJ1-3
CASSQLRTGAGNTIYF
TGTGCCAGCAGCCAACTCCGGACAGGAGCTGGAAACACCATATATTTT
>once|TRBV6-4|TRBD2|TRBJ2-3
CASSDSGGGNTQYF
TGTGCCAGCAGTGACTCTGGCGGGGGTAATACGCAGTATTTT
>-|TRBV2|TRBD1|TRBJ1-6
CASSVTGGGNSPLHF
TGTGCCAGCAGTGTGACAGGGGGTGGAAATTCACCCCTCCACTTT
>-|TRBV3-1/TRBV3-2|TRBD2|TRBJ2-3
CASSQRGDPTDTQYF
TGTGCCAGCAGCCAGCGGGGGGACCCCACAGATACGCAGTATTTT
>-|TRBV5-4|TRBD2|TRBJ2-5
CASSFSGREETQYF
TGTGCCAGCAGCTTTAGCGGGAGGGAAGAGACCCAGTACTTC
>few|TRBV14|-|TRBJ1-2
CASSPTMNYGYTF
TGTGCCAGCAGCCCCACTATGAACTATGGCTACACCTTC
>-|TRBV27|-|TRBJ2-2
CASSLRGRVGSGELFF
TGTGCCAGCAGTTTAAGGGGGAGGGTCGGCTCCGGGGAGCTGTTTTTT
>few|TRBV5-1|TRBD1|TRBJ1-1
CASSLGTVNTEAFF
TGCGCCAGCAGCCTAGGGACAGTGAACACTGAAGCTTTCTTT
>-|TRBV19|TRBD1|TRBJ1-4
CASGPRGHEKLFF
TGTGCCAGTGGACCAAGGGGGCACGAAAAACTGTTTTTT
>-|TRBV9|-|TRBJ2-1
CASSVAGAHNEQFF
TGTGCCAGCAGCGTAGCGGGAGCTCACAATGAGCAGTTCTTC
>-|TRBV6-1|-|TRBJ2-7
CASSEYRRPSYEQYF
TGTGCCAGCAGTGAGTACAGACGCCCCTCCTACGAGCAGTACTTC